This T cell receptor (beta chain) was retrieved from a study of blood T cell repertoires in COVID-19. Study details: Whether acute or convalescent, the COVID-19 samples came from the United States, Italy and Spain. PBMCs, B-cell-depleted T cells, or T cells provided the cDNA or gDNA that made up the material.

V dropped 5 bases and J dropped 5; count of bases not matched to a gene: 9. Germline lookup yields CDR1 LNHDA and CDR2 SQIVND (reference sequence). This CDR3 region has 18 residues. Original data processing: Amplification from reference gene primers served as the basis for estimated nucleated cell counts. Clones were sequenced by immunoSEQ multiplex PCR, and TCRdb holds only the in-frame ones, with some missing. The DNA was the basis for D and trimming; V, J and clone size are from that table. The sample has 140,000 to 150,000 clones; 81% are singletons. The V and J genes are TRBV19 and TRBJ2-2, with 15 bases that match TRBD2. The receptor comes from a human donor in a cohort sampled during active COVID-19. Material: peripheral blood. CDR3 residues: CASSVGWTSGRETGELFF. CDR3 in DNA: TGTGCCAGTAGTGTCGGCTGGACTAGCGGGAGGGAAACCGGGGAGCTGTTTTTT.